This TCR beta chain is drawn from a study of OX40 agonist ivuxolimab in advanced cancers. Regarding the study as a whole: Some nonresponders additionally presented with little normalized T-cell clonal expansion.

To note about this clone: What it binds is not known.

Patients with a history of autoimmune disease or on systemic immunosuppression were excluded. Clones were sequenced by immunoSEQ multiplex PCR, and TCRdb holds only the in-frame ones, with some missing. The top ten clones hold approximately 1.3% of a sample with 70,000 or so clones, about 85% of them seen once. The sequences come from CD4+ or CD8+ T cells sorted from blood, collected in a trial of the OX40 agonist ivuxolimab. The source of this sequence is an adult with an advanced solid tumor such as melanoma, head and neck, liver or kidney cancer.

CDR3 sequence: CASSSLAGNTEAFF. The CDR3 DNA sequence: TGTGCCAGCAGCTCTCTGGCGGGCAACACTGAAGCTTTCTTT. The rearrangement links TRBV11-2 to TRBJ1-1; D not resolved. This CDR3 has 14 amino acids. V dropped 4 bases and J dropped 2 bases, with 11 bases sitting between them. The germline CDR1 and CDR2 sequences are SGHAT and FQNNGV.